This TCR beta chain was documented in a study of somatic mutations in cytotoxic T cells in rheumatoid arthritis. General observations from the study: Rheumatoid arthritis patients and age-matched healthy controls showed no significant difference in CD8+ T-cell clonality. Unknown were the antigen targets of the expanded CD8+ clones. Of around 60 patients, about eight had a largest CD8+ clone that exceeded 20% of CD8+ cells.

The table lists this clone with a few counts. Antigen: not known. Clones were sequenced by immunoSEQ multiplex PCR, and TCRdb holds only the in-frame ones, with some missing. The sample carries 13,000 or so clones, 74% recorded once. This CDR3 has 15 amino acids. Germline assignment: CDR1 SGHVS and CDR2 FNYEAQ. The ends lost 3 bases at V and 5 bases at J; junction bases unmatched: 7. After CD4+ and CD8+ cells were isolated by positive magnetic bead selection, their purity was checked by flow cytometry. Input material: CD8+ T cells sorted from blood. The chain couples TRBV7-6 to TRBJ2-1; 7 positions match TRBD2. This clonotype was sampled from an adult with rheumatoid arthritis. The CDR3 reads CASSLSWGGDNEQFF. The CDR3 nucleotides read TGTGCCAGCAGCTTGTCTTGGGGGGGTGACAATGAGCAGTTCTTC.